The clone carrying this TCR beta chain appeared once. This record comes from a study of shared T cell receptors in the human thymus. This CDR3 region has 13 residues. V shed 5 bases, J shed 1 base, and the junction held 3 bases outside the gene matches. Germline CDR1 is SGHRS and CDR2 is YFSETQ. The method was immunoSEQ multiplex PCR; TCRdb's version includes in-frame clones alone and lacks a portion of them. The sample comprises over 350,000 clones, approximately 95% of which are singletons, and roughly 0.02% rests with the top ten. The sample taken for sequencing was thymocytes. The genes are TRBV5-1 and TRBJ2-7, with TRBD2 matching over 7 bases. This clonotype originated in a human donor. The CDR3 loop is CASSREGSYEQYF. CDR3 nucleotide sequence: TGCGCCAGCAGTAGGGAGGGGTCCTACGAGCAGTACTTC.